This T cell receptor (beta chain) was identified in a study of cytomegalovirus exposure and HLA in healthy donors. PCR involved 60 Vbeta and 13 Jbeta primers. Repertoires were generated with immunoSEQ multiplex PCR, while TCRdb's copy carries only in-frame clones and drops some. This sample has around 45,000 clones; roughly half occur once, and the top ten carry 5% to 6.5%. Germline V gene lookup returns CDR1 SGHVS and CDR2 FQNEAQ. CDR3 length equals 16 residues. With V trimmed by 3 bases and J by 2 bases, 5 bases remained unmatched. This clone was counted a few times. Its specificity is not known. General study findings and limits: Most TCR beta V segments were productive about 87% or about 30% of the time in an earlier analysis. Reportedly, TCR beta sequences accurately predicted HLA-A and HLA-B alleles in most subjects. Certain indistinguishable V segments, among them TRBV6-2 and TRBV6-3, were excluded.

Sample: PBMCs. The chain uses TRBV7-8 and TRBJ2-2; 8 nucleotides agree with TRBD2. The receptor comes from a man aged 55 to 70 in good health and CMV-seronegative. CDR3 amino acids: CASSFPGTRNTGELFF. DNA of the CDR3: TGTGCCAGCAGCTTTCCCGGGACTAGAAACACCGGGGAGCTGTTTTTT.